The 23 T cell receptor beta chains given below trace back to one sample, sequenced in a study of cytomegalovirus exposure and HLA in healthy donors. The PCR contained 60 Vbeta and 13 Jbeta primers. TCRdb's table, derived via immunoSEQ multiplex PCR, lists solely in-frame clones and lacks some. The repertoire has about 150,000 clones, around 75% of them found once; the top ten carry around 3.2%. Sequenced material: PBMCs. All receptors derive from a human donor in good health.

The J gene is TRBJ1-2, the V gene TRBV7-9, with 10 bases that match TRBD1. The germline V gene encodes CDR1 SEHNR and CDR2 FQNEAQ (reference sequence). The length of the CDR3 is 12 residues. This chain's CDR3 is CSIKTGGPGYTF. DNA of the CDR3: TGTTCCATTAAGACAGGGGGCCCTGGCTACACCTTC.

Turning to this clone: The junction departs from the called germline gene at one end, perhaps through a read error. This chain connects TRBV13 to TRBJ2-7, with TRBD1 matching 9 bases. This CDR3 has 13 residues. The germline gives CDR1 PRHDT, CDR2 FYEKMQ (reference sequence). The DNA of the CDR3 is TGTGCCAGCAGCCCCCGTAATGAAGACAGGGGGTTCTTC. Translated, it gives CASSPRNEDRGFF.

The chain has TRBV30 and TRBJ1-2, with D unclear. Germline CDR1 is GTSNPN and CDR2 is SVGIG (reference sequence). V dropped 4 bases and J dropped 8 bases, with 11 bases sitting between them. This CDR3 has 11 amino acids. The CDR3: CAWKEGPGYTF. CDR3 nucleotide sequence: TGTGCCTGGAAAGAGGGCCCAGGCTACACCTTC.

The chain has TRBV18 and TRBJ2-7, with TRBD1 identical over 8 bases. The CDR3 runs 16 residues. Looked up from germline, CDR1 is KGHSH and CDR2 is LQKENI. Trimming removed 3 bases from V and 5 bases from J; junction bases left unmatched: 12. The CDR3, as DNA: TGTGCCAGCTCACCGATCTACCGGGACAGGCGACACGAGCAGTACTTC. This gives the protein CASSPIYRDRRHEQYF.

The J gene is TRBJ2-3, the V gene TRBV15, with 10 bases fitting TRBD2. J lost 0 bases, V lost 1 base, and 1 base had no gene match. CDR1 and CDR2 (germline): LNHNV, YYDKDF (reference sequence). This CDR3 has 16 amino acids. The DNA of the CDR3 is TGTGCCACCAGCAGAGCACTAGCGGGGAGCACAGATACGCAGTATTTT. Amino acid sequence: CATSRALAGSTDTQYF.

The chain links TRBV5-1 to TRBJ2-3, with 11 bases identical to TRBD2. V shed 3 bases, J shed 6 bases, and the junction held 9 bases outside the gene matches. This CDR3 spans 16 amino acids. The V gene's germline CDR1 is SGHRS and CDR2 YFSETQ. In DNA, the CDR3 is TGCGCCAGCAGCTCGACTAGCGGGGCCCTAATCGATACGCAGTATTTT. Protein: CASSSTSGALIDTQYF.

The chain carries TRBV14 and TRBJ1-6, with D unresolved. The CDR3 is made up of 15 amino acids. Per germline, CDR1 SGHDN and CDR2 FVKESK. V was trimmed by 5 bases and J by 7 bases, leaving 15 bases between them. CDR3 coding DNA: TGTGCCAGCAGCTTCTACGGACTGAACAATTCACCCCTCCACTTT. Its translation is CASSFYGLNNSPLHF.

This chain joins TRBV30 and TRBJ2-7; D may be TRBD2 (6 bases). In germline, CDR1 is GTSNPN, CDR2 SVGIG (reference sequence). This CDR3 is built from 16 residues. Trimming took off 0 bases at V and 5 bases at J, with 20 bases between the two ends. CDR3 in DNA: TGTGCCTGGAGTGTACGAGGGGCGACGTGGGGGGACGAGCAGTACTTC. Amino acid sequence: CAWSVRGATWGDEQYF. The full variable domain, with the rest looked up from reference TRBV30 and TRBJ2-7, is SQTIHQWPATLVQPVGSPLSLECTVEGTSNPNLYWYRQAAGRGLQLLFYSVGIGQISSEVPQNLSASRPQDRQFILSSKKLLLSDSGFYLCAWSVRGATWGDEQYFGPGTRLTVT.

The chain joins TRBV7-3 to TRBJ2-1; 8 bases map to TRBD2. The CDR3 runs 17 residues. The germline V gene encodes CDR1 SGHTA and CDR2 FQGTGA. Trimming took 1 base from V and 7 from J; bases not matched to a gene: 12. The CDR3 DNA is TGTGCCAGCAGCTTAAACGGGGCGGGACTAGGGAATAATGAGCAGTTCTTC. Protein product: CASSLNGAGLGNNEQFF. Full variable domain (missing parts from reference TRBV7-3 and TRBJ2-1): GAGVSQTPSNKVTEKGKYVELRCDPISGHTALYWYRQSLGQGPEFLIYFQGTGAADDSGLPNDRFFAVRPEGSVSTLKIQRTERGDSAVYLCASSLNGAGLGNNEQFFGPGTRLTVL.

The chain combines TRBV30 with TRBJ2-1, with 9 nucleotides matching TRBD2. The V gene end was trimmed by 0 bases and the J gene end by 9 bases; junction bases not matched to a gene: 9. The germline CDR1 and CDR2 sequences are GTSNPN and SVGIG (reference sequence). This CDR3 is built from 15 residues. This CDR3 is CAWSVFLAGGVEQFF. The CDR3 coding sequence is TGTGCCTGGAGTGTATTTCTGGCGGGGGGGGTTGAGCAGTTCTTC.

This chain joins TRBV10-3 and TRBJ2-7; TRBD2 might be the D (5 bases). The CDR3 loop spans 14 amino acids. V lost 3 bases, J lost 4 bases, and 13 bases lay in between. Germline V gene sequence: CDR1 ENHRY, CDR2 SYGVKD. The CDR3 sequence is CAISDKRERYEQYF. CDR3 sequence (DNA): TGTGCCATCAGTGATAAAAGGGAGAGATACGAGCAGTACTTC.

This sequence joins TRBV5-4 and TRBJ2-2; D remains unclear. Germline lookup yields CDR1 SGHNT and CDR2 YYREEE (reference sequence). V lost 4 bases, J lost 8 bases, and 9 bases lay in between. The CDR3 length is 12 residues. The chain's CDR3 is CASSPARGELFF. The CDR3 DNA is TGTGCCAGCAGCCCCGCGCGGGGGGAGCTGTTTTTT.

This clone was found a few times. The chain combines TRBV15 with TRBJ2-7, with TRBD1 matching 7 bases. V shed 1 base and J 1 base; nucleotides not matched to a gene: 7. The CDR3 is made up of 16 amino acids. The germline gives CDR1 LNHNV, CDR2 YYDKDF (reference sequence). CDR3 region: CATSRGQGEPSYEQYF. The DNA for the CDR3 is TGTGCCACCAGCAGAGGCCAGGGGGAACCTTCCTACGAGCAGTACTTC.

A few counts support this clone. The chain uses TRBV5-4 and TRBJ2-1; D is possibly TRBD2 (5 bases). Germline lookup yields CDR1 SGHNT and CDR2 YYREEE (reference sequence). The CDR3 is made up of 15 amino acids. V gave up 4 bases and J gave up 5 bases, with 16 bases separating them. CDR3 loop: CASSPEARTNNEQFF. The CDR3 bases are TGTGCCAGCAGCCCGGAGGCACGGACGAACAATGAGCAGTTCTTC.

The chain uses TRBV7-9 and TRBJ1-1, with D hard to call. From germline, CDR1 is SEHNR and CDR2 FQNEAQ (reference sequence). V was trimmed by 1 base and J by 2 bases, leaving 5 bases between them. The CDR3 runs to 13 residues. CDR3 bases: TGTGCCAGCAGCTTAGTAGTTAACACTGAAGCTTTCTTT. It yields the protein CASSLVVNTEAFF.

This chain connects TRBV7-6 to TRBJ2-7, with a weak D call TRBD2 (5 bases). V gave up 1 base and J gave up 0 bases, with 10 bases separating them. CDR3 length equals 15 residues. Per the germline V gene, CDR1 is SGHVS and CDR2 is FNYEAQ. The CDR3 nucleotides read TGTGCCAGCAGCTTAGGGGAGCCCCTCTCCTACGAGCAGTACTTC. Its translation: CASSLGEPLSYEQYF. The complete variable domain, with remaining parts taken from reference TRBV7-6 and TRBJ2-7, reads GAGVSQSPRYKVTKRGQDVALRCDPISGHVSLYWYRQALGQGPEFLTYFNYEAQQDKSGLPNDRFSAERPEGSISTLTIQRTEQRDSAMYRCASSLGEPLSYEQYFGPGTRLTVT.

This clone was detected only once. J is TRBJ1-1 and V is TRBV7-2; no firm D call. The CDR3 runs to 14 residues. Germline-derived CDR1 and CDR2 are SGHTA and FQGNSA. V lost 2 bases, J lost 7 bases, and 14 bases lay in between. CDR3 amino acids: CASSLPQNGNEAFF. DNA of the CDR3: TGTGCCAGCAGCTTACCACAGAACGGTAATGAAGCTTTCTTT.

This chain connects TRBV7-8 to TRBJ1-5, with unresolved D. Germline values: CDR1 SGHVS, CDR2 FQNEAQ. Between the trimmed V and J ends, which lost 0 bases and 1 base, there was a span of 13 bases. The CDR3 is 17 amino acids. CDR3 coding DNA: TGTGCCAGCAGCTTAGCCAGGTTCCCCTTGAGCAATCAGCCCCAGCATTTT. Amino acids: CASSLARFPLSNQPQHF.

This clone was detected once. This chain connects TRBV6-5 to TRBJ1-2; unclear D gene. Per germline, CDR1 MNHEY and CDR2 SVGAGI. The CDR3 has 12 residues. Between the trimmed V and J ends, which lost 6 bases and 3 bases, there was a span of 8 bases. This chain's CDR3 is CASRTGDYGYTF. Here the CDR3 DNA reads TGTGCCAGCAGGACCGGGGACTATGGCTACACCTTC.

CDR3 region: CASSLGRPSYEQYF. The CDR3 nucleotides read TGTGCCAGCAGCTTAGGCAGGCCCTCCTACGAGCAGTACTTC. The V call is TRBV13, the J call TRBJ2-7, with D uncertain. V lost 0 bases and J lost 0, with 6 bases in between. The germline gives CDR1 PRHDT, CDR2 FYEKMQ (reference sequence). The CDR3 runs to 14 residues. The complete variable domain, with remaining parts taken from reference TRBV13 and TRBJ2-7, reads AAGVIQSPRHLIKEKRETATLKCYPIPRHDTVYWYQQGPGQDPQFLISFYEKMQSDKGSIPDRFSAQQFSDYHSELNMSSLELGDSALYFCASSLGRPSYEQYFGPGTRLTVT.

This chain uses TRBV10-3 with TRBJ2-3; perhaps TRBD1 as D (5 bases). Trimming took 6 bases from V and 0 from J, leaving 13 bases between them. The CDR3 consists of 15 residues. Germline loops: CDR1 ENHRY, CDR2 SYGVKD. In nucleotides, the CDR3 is TGTGCCATCAGCGACAGTAAAGGTAGCACAGATACGCAGTATTTT. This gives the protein CAISDSKGSTDTQYF.

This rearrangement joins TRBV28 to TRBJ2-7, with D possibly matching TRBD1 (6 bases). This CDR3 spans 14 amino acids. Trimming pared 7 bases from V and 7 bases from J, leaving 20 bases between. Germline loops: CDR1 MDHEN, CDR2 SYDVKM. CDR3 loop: CASNGEWGLGEQYF. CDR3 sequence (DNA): TGTGCCAGCAACGGCGAATGGGGGCTAGGGGAGCAGTACTTC.

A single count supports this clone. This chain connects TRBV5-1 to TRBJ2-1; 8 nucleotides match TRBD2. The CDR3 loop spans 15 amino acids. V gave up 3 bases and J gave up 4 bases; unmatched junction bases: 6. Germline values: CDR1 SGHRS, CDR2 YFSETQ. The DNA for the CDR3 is TGCGCCAGCAGCTCGGGAGGACTAGCATACAATGAGCAGTTCTTC. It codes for CASSSGGLAYNEQFF.